In this sample, the clone carrying this TCR beta chain turned up many times. The sample originates from a study of Graves' ophthalmopathy and Graves' hyperthyroidism. V was trimmed by 5 bases and J by 5 bases, leaving 10 bases between them. Germline CDR1 and CDR2: SGHRS and YFSETQ. This CDR3 is built from 12 residues. TCR beta CDR3 regions were amplified from RNA transcripts. Investigators did first-round RT-PCR with HTBI primers, then second-round multiplex PCR. TCRdb used MiXCR to reprocess the multiplex PCR reads, holding one entry per CDR3 protein. The table records 400,000 to 500,000 distinct CDR3 sequences, 20% to 25% of them present only once.

Specimen: peripheral blood. The TCR originated in a woman aged 18-35 years with stable Graves' hyperthyroidism. This rearrangement joins TRBV5-1 to TRBJ2-5; D is perhaps TRBD1 (5 bases). The CDR3 reads CASSQGRETQYF. The CDR3 region has the DNA TGCGCCAGCAGTCAGGGCCGCGAGACCCAGTACTTC. Using reference TRBV5-1 and TRBJ2-5 for the parts outside the CDR3, the full variable domain is KAGVTQTPRYLIKTRGQQVTLSCSPISGHRSVSWYQQTPGQGLQFLFEYFSETQRNKGNFPGRFSGRQFSNSRSEMNVSTLELGDSALYLCASSQGRETQYFGPGTRLLVL.